These T cell receptor beta chains were read from a single sample in a study of human T cells and chemical hapten exposure. TCRdb reanalysed the RACE reads using MiXCR and keeps one entry per CDR3 protein. Of about 14,000 distinct CDR3 sequences listed, roughly 15% are singletons. Sequencing used whole blood, obtained in connection with sensitization to the hapten diphenylcyclopropenone (DPC). The receptors stem from a woman aged 25 to 39 with alopecia areata. Some clones in this sample may be carry-over from other donors' samples. The CDR3 runs from the conserved cysteine through the conserved F or W. Fields, in order: V gene, J gene, CDR3 protein.

V gene: TRBV6-2/TRBV6-3; J gene: TRBJ1-1; CDR3 protein: CASSYGRAVSEAFF
V gene: TRBV7-2; J gene: TRBJ2-3; CDR3 protein: CASSPRLAGRTDTQYF
V gene: TRBV11-2; J gene: TRBJ1-1; CDR3 protein: CASSLPMFTEAFF
V gene: TRBV2; J gene: TRBJ1-5; CDR3 protein: CASREGDSNQPQHF
V gene: TRBV7-9; J gene: TRBJ2-1; CDR3 protein: CASRQIVGVPTDNEQFF
V gene: TRBV9; J gene: TRBJ2-1; CDR3 protein: CASSVATTAGFYNEQFF
V gene: TRBV6-5; J gene: TRBJ2-2; CDR3 protein: CASSPLAGGHTGELFF
V gene: TRBV7-8; J gene: TRBJ2-1; CDR3 protein: CASSLRETSGNEQFF
V gene: TRBV29-1; J gene: TRBJ2-1; CDR3 protein: CSVEGAAGVNEQFF
V gene: TRBV2; J gene: TRBJ1-5; CDR3 protein: CASSEVDLYSNQPQHF
V gene: TRBV20-1; J gene: TRBJ2-1; CDR3 protein: CSASATGTSGRNEQFF
V gene: TRBV20-1; J gene: TRBJ2-1; CDR3 protein: CSATLGTANNEQFF
V gene: TRBV6-6; J gene: TRBJ1-1; CDR3 protein: CASSYFPEAFF
V gene: TRBV20-1; J gene: TRBJ1-4; CDR3 protein: CSARDRGLSNEKLFF
V gene: TRBV25-1; J gene: TRBJ2-7; CDR3 protein: CASSGGQVPYEQYF
V gene: TRBV27; J gene: TRBJ2-7; CDR3 protein: CASSLRDRIYEQYF
V gene: TRBV18; J gene: TRBJ2-7; CDR3 protein: CASSRQGPYEQYF
V gene: TRBV20-1; J gene: TRBJ2-1; CDR3 protein: CSARDSFTSGRVYNEQFF
V gene: TRBV20-1; J gene: TRBJ1-1; CDR3 protein: CSATSAGRGEAEAFF
V gene: TRBV20-1; J gene: TRBJ1-4; CDR3 protein: CSASVDSATNEKLFF
V gene: TRBV5-1; J gene: TRBJ2-7; CDR3 protein: CASSFKQSSGQGGGEQYF
V gene: TRBV20-1; J gene: TRBJ2-2; CDR3 protein: CSARRVPGGRNTGELFF
V gene: TRBV28; J gene: TRBJ2-1; CDR3 protein: CASSSGFNEQFF
V gene: TRBV20-1; J gene: TRBJ1-2; CDR3 protein: CSVNREEYYGYTF
V gene: TRBV28; J gene: TRBJ1-5; CDR3 protein: CASSSNNQPQHF
V gene: TRBV2; J gene: TRBJ1-5; CDR3 protein: CASSERVNSLEPQHF
V gene: TRBV29-1; J gene: TRBJ2-2; CDR3 protein: CSTRAGVGAGELFF
V gene: TRBV4-2; J gene: TRBJ1-5; CDR3 protein: CASSPQRGANQPQHF
V gene: TRBV4-3; J gene: TRBJ2-7; CDR3 protein: CASSQDQGEDDEQYF
V gene: TRBV11-2; J gene: TRBJ2-5; CDR3 protein: CASSLDLSDQETQYF
V gene: TRBV7-2; J gene: TRBJ1-5; CDR3 protein: CASSHNRGNQPQHF
V gene: TRBV10-3; J gene: TRBJ1-5; CDR3 protein: CAISESIQLNQPQHF
V gene: TRBV28; J gene: TRBJ1-3; CDR3 protein: CASSLWSLPGNTIYF
V gene: TRBV20-1; J gene: TRBJ2-5; CDR3 protein: CSALRWGIETQYF
V gene: TRBV12-3/TRBV12-4; J gene: TRBJ2-4; CDR3 protein: CASSLAHAPGLQAKNIQYF
V gene: TRBV6-2/TRBV6-3; J gene: TRBJ2-1; CDR3 protein: CASKEGYNEQFF
V gene: TRBV20-1; J gene: TRBJ1-3; CDR3 protein: CSARELTKGNTIYF
V gene: TRBV25-1; J gene: TRBJ2-1; CDR3 protein: CASSELTRADYNEQFF
V gene: TRBV7-8; J gene: TRBJ2-1; CDR3 protein: CASAYQANEQFF
V gene: TRBV4-1; J gene: TRBJ2-3; CDR3 protein: CASSHNARKQYF
V gene: TRBV12-3/TRBV12-4; J gene: TRBJ2-2; CDR3 protein: CASSPERNTGELFF
V gene: TRBV20-1; J gene: TRBJ1-3; CDR3 protein: CSARAYSGNTIYF
V gene: TRBV20-1; J gene: TRBJ2-2; CDR3 protein: CSATGYGFAGELFF